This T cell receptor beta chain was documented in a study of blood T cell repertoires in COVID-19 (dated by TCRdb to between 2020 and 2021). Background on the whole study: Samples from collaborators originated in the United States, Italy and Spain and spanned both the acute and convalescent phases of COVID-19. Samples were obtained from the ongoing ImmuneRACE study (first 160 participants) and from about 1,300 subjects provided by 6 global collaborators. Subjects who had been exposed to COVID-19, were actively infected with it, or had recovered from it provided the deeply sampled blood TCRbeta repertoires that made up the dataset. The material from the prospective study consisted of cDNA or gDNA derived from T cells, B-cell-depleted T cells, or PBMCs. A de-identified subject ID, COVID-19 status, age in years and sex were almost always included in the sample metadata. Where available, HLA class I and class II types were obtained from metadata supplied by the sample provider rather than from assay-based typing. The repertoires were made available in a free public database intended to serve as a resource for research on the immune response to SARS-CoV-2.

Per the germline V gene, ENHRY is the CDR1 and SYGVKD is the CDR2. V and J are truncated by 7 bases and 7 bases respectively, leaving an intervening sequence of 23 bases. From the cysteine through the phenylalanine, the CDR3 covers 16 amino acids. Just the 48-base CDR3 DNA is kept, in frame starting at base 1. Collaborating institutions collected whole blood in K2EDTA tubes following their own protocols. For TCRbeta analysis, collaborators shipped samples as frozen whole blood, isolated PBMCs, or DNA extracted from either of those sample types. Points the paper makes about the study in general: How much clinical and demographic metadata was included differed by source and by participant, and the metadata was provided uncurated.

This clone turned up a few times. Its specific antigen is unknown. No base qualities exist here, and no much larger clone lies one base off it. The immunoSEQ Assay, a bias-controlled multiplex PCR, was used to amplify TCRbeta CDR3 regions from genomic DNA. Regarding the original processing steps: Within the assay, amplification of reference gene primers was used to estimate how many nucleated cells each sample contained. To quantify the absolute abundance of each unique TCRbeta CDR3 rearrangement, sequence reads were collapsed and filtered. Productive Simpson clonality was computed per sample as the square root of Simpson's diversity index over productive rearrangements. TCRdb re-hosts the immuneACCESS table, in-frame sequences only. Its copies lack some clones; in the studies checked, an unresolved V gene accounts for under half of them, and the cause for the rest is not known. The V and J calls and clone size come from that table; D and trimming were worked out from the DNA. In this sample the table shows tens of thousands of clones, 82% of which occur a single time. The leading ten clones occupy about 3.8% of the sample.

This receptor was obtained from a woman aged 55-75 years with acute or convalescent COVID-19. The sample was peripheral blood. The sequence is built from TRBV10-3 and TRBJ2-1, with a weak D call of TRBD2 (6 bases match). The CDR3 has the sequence CAITWEVAGLENEQFF. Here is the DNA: TGTGCCATCACTTGGGAAGTGGCGGGGTTGGAGAATGAGCAGTTCTTC.